This is a list of T cell receptor beta chains from one sample in a study of vaccination and CD4 T cells after COVID-19. MiXCR, applied by TCRdb to the PCR reads, yields one record per CDR3 protein. This repertoire shows about 20,000 distinct CDR3 sequences, 55% found once; its top ten account for around 9%. No antigen has been identified for these receptors. Sequencing was done on a sample of CD4+ T cells from blood, cultured in vitro. All receptors come from a human donor who had recovered from COVID-19. Each CDR3 is given with its conserved first and last residue. The order of the fields is D gene, J gene, V gene, clone size, CDR3 protein, CDR3 DNA. The D gene is left open where the match is weak. The size of a clone is reported for some rows only, either as once, few or many, or as a class for expanded clones.

D gene: -
J gene: TRBJ2-5
V gene: TRBV6-2/TRBV6-3
clone size: -
CDR3 protein: CASSQGRPMAETQYF
CDR3 DNA: TGTGCCAGCAGCCAGGGTCGGCCAATGGCAGAGACCCAGTACTTC

D gene: -
J gene: TRBJ2-7
V gene: TRBV10-2
clone size: -
CDR3 protein: CASTGSGKAYEQYF
CDR3 DNA: TGCGCCAGCACCGGGTCAGGGAAAGCGTACGAGCAGTACTTC

D gene: TRBD1
J gene: TRBJ2-7
V gene: TRBV12-3/TRBV12-4
clone size: -
CDR3 protein: CASSRGTGSPYEQYF
CDR3 DNA: TGTGCCAGCAGCCGAGGGACAGGGAGCCCCTACGAGCAGTACTTC

D gene: -
J gene: TRBJ1-5
V gene: TRBV6-5
clone size: -
CDR3 protein: CASSYPTGPLRPQHF
CDR3 DNA: TGTGCCAGCAGTTACCCTACGGGACCGCTTAGACCCCAGCATTTT

D gene: TRBD2
J gene: TRBJ2-7
V gene: TRBV20-1
clone size: -
CDR3 protein: CSAPNSGGAYEQYF
CDR3 DNA: TGCAGTGCACCCAATAGCGGGGGGGCCTACGAGCAGTACTTC

D gene: TRBD2
J gene: TRBJ2-1
V gene: TRBV7-2
clone size: -
CDR3 protein: CASSELAGGVNEQFF
CDR3 DNA: TGTGCCAGCAGCGAACTAGCGGGAGGTGTGAATGAGCAGTTCTTC

D gene: -
J gene: TRBJ1-2
V gene: TRBV18
clone size: -
CDR3 protein: CASSPGASFNYGYTF
CDR3 DNA: TGTGCCAGCTCACCAGGAGCTTCATTTAACTATGGCTACACCTTC

D gene: TRBD2
J gene: TRBJ2-3
V gene: TRBV20-1
clone size: -
CDR3 protein: CSKIGLDGTDTQYF
CDR3 DNA: TGCAGTAAAATCGGACTAGACGGGACAGATACGCAGTATTTT

D gene: TRBD1
J gene: TRBJ2-7
V gene: TRBV10-1
clone size: -
CDR3 protein: CASSDGGQGAGEQYF
CDR3 DNA: TGCGCCAGCAGTGACGGGGGACAGGGGGCAGGCGAGCAGTACTTC

D gene: -
J gene: TRBJ2-5
V gene: TRBV6-1
clone size: -
CDR3 protein: CASSPQVTGSKETQYF
CDR3 DNA: TGTGCCAGCAGTCCACAGGTCACAGGGAGCAAAGAGACCCAGTACTTC

D gene: TRBD2
J gene: TRBJ2-5
V gene: TRBV20-1
clone size: -
CDR3 protein: CSARPRGLARDWYQETQYF
CDR3 DNA: TGCAGTGCTAGACCCCGAGGACTAGCACGGGACTGGTACCAAGAGACCCAGTACTTC

D gene: -
J gene: TRBJ1-1
V gene: TRBV7-9
clone size: -
CDR3 protein: CASSQPGGGTEAFF
CDR3 DNA: TGTGCCAGCAGCCAACCGGGGGGAGGGACTGAAGCTTTCTTT

D gene: -
J gene: TRBJ1-1
V gene: TRBV2
clone size: -
CDR3 protein: CASSVLSEAFF
CDR3 DNA: TGTGCCAGCAGCGTATTATCTGAAGCTTTCTTT

D gene: TRBD1
J gene: TRBJ2-3
V gene: TRBV20-1
clone size: few
CDR3 protein: CSARQAGGTDTQYF
CDR3 DNA: TGCAGTGCTAGACAGGCAGGGGGAACAGATACGCAGTATTTT

D gene: -
J gene: TRBJ1-2
V gene: TRBV28
clone size: -
CDR3 protein: CASSLTAFNYGYTF
CDR3 DNA: TGTGCCAGCAGTTTAACCGCGTTCAACTATGGCTACACCTTC

D gene: TRBD1
J gene: TRBJ2-7
V gene: TRBV20-1
clone size: -
CDR3 protein: CSARPNRDRYYEQYF
CDR3 DNA: TGCAGTGCTAGGCCTAACCGGGACAGGTACTACGAGCAGTACTTC

D gene: -
J gene: TRBJ1-6
V gene: TRBV6-5
clone size: few
CDR3 protein: CASSYSGTGSSYNSPLHF
CDR3 DNA: TGTGCCAGCAGTTACTCCGGGACGGGGAGCTCCTATAATTCACCCCTCCACTTT

D gene: -
J gene: TRBJ1-2
V gene: TRBV30
clone size: -
CDR3 protein: CALGSYGYTF
CDR3 DNA: TGTGCCTTAGGATCCTATGGCTACACCTTC

D gene: -
J gene: TRBJ1-2
V gene: TRBV30
clone size: -
CDR3 protein: CAWSVDRRSDGYTF
CDR3 DNA: TGTGCCTGGAGTGTAGACAGGAGGAGTGATGGCTACACCTTC

D gene: -
J gene: TRBJ1-2
V gene: TRBV27
clone size: few
CDR3 protein: CASSYKGGTNYGYTF
CDR3 DNA: TGTGCCAGCAGTTATAAGGGGGGCACTAACTATGGCTACACCTTC

D gene: -
J gene: TRBJ1-1
V gene: TRBV19
clone size: -
CDR3 protein: CASSTGRNTEAFF
CDR3 DNA: TGTGCCAGTAGTACCGGGAGGAACACTGAAGCTTTCTTT

D gene: -
J gene: TRBJ1-1
V gene: TRBV20-1
clone size: -
CDR3 protein: CSARTVMMNTEAFF
CDR3 DNA: TGCAGTGCTCGGACAGTGATGATGAACACTGAAGCTTTCTTT

D gene: -
J gene: TRBJ2-1
V gene: TRBV19
clone size: -
CDR3 protein: CASSIPNNIKGDEQFF
CDR3 DNA: TGTGCCAGTAGTATCCCTAATAACATTAAGGGGGATGAGCAGTTCTTC

D gene: -
J gene: TRBJ1-1
V gene: TRBV20-1
clone size: -
CDR3 protein: CSARGGSVNTEAFF
CDR3 DNA: TGCAGTGCTAGAGGGGGGTCTGTGAACACTGAAGCTTTCTTT

D gene: TRBD2
J gene: TRBJ2-5
V gene: TRBV2
clone size: -
CDR3 protein: CASSGGLAGSQETQYF
CDR3 DNA: TGTGCCAGCAGTGGTGGACTAGCGGGTTCACAAGAGACCCAGTACTTC

D gene: -
J gene: TRBJ1-2
V gene: TRBV15
clone size: -
CDR3 protein: CATSRDLTGANGYTF
CDR3 DNA: TGTGCCACCAGCAGAGATTTAACAGGAGCTAATGGCTACACCTTC

D gene: -
J gene: TRBJ1-1
V gene: TRBV6-1
clone size: -
CDR3 protein: CASSEGGMNTEAFF
CDR3 DNA: TGTGCCAGCAGTGAAGGGGGGATGAACACTGAAGCTTTCTTT

D gene: -
J gene: TRBJ1-1
V gene: TRBV28
clone size: few
CDR3 protein: CASSLSRGNTEAFF
CDR3 DNA: TGTGCCAGCAGTTTGTCCAGGGGGAACACTGAAGCTTTCTTT

D gene: -
J gene: TRBJ2-5
V gene: TRBV5-1
clone size: -
CDR3 protein: CASSLDQETQYF
CDR3 DNA: TGCGCCAGCAGCTTGGACCAAGAGACCCAGTACTTC

D gene: TRBD1
J gene: TRBJ1-4
V gene: TRBV6-5
clone size: -
CDR3 protein: CASSYATGSGEKLFF
CDR3 DNA: TGTGCCAGCAGTTACGCGACAGGGTCTGGGGAAAAACTGTTTTTT

D gene: -
J gene: TRBJ1-1
V gene: TRBV6-1
clone size: few
CDR3 protein: CASTEGLNTEAFF
CDR3 DNA: TGTGCCAGCACCGAGGGGTTGAACACTGAAGCTTTCTTT

D gene: TRBD1
J gene: TRBJ1-3
V gene: TRBV11-3
clone size: once
CDR3 protein: CASSLVGGSSGNTIYF
CDR3 DNA: TGTGCCAGCAGCTTAGTAGGGGGCTCCTCTGGAAACACCATATATTTT

D gene: -
J gene: TRBJ2-5
V gene: TRBV28
clone size: -
CDR3 protein: CASSPSTAYQETQYF
CDR3 DNA: TGTGCCAGCAGCCCCAGTACGGCGTACCAAGAGACCCAGTACTTC

D gene: -
J gene: TRBJ1-3
V gene: TRBV20-1
clone size: -
CDR3 protein: CSARPPRSSFPFSGNTIYF
CDR3 DNA: TGCAGTGCTAGGCCTCCCAGGTCCAGTTTCCCTTTCTCTGGAAACACCATATATTTT

D gene: TRBD2
J gene: TRBJ2-3
V gene: TRBV2
clone size: -
CDR3 protein: CASRVAGSTDTQYF
CDR3 DNA: TGTGCCAGCAGAGTAGCGGGGAGCACAGATACGCAGTATTTT

D gene: -
J gene: TRBJ2-7
V gene: TRBV11-2
clone size: once
CDR3 protein: CASEGVGEQYF
CDR3 DNA: TGTGCCAGCGAGGGGGTGGGCGAGCAGTACTTC

D gene: -
J gene: TRBJ2-5
V gene: TRBV27
clone size: few
CDR3 protein: CASSLSETQYF
CDR3 DNA: TGTGCCAGCAGTTTATCAGAGACCCAGTACTTC

D gene: -
J gene: TRBJ1-1
V gene: TRBV6-1
clone size: few
CDR3 protein: CASSEAAGTTEAFF
CDR3 DNA: TGTGCCAGCAGTGAAGCGGCGGGTACCACTGAAGCTTTCTTT

D gene: -
J gene: TRBJ2-7
V gene: TRBV6-1
clone size: few
CDR3 protein: CASSETGFTYEQYF
CDR3 DNA: TGTGCCAGCAGTGAGACAGGATTTACCTACGAGCAGTACTTC

D gene: TRBD1
J gene: TRBJ1-1
V gene: TRBV5-1
clone size: -
CDR3 protein: CASSWDRGWAFF
CDR3 DNA: TGCGCCAGCAGCTGGGACAGGGGTTGGGCTTTCTTT

D gene: TRBD1
J gene: TRBJ2-2
V gene: TRBV19
clone size: -
CDR3 protein: CASSKGQVSTGELFF
CDR3 DNA: TGTGCCAGTAGTAAGGGACAGGTCTCCACCGGGGAGCTGTTTTTT

D gene: -
J gene: TRBJ1-1
V gene: TRBV20-1
clone size: -
CDR3 protein: CSARGEGNTEAFF
CDR3 DNA: TGCAGTGCTAGAGGTGAAGGGAACACTGAAGCTTTCTTT

D gene: TRBD1
J gene: TRBJ2-7
V gene: TRBV6-1
clone size: -
CDR3 protein: CASSLSGTVGEQYF
CDR3 DNA: TGTGCCAGCAGCTTGTCCGGGACAGTGGGCGAGCAGTACTTC

D gene: TRBD2
J gene: TRBJ2-3
V gene: TRBV20-1
clone size: once
CDR3 protein: CSATGSSGASTDTQYF
CDR3 DNA: TGCAGTGCCACTGGGTCAAGCGGGGCTAGCACAGATACGCAGTATTTT

D gene: -
J gene: TRBJ2-4
V gene: TRBV4-3
clone size: -
CDR3 protein: CASSQEEGNIQYF
CDR3 DNA: TGCGCCAGCAGCCAAGAGGAGGGCAACATTCAGTACTTC

D gene: TRBD2
J gene: TRBJ2-1
V gene: TRBV5-1
clone size: -
CDR3 protein: CASSFGTSEDNEQFF
CDR3 DNA: TGCGCCAGCAGCTTCGGGACTAGCGAGGACAATGAGCAGTTCTTC

D gene: -
J gene: TRBJ1-1
V gene: TRBV5-1
clone size: once
CDR3 protein: CASNVGGVNTEAFF
CDR3 DNA: TGCGCCAGCAACGTCGGGGGGGTTAACACTGAAGCTTTCTTT

D gene: -
J gene: TRBJ1-2
V gene: TRBV27
clone size: few
CDR3 protein: CASSLRLGTATGYTF
CDR3 DNA: TGTGCCAGCAGTTTAAGATTAGGGACGGCGACCGGCTACACCTTC

D gene: -
J gene: TRBJ2-7
V gene: TRBV11-2
clone size: -
CDR3 protein: CASSTLQGSYEQYF
CDR3 DNA: TGTGCCAGCAGCACCCTACAGGGCTCCTACGAGCAGTACTTC

D gene: -
J gene: TRBJ2-7
V gene: TRBV19
clone size: -
CDR3 protein: CASSIETGPYEQYF
CDR3 DNA: TGTGCCAGTAGTATAGAAACAGGGCCCTACGAGCAGTACTTC

D gene: TRBD1
J gene: TRBJ1-2
V gene: TRBV2
clone size: -
CDR3 protein: CASSEQGAYGYTF
CDR3 DNA: TGTGCCAGCAGTGAACAGGGGGCATATGGCTACACCTTC

D gene: -
J gene: TRBJ1-4
V gene: TRBV20-1
clone size: medium-sized
CDR3 protein: CSASETGFPRGKLFF
CDR3 DNA: TGCAGTGCTAGCGAAACCGGGTTCCCCCGGGGGAAACTGTTTTTT

D gene: -
J gene: TRBJ1-5
V gene: TRBV6-2/TRBV6-3
clone size: once
CDR3 protein: CASRTTGGNQPQHF
CDR3 DNA: TGTGCCAGCAGGACTACAGGTGGCAATCAGCCCCAGCATTTT